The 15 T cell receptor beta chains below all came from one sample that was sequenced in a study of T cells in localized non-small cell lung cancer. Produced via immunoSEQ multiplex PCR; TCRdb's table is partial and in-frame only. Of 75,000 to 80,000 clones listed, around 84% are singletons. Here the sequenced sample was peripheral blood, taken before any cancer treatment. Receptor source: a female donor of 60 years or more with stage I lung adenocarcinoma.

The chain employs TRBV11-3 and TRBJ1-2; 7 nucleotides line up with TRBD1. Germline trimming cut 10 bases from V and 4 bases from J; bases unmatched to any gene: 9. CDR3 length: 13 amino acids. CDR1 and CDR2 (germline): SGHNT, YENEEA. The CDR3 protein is CAKVQGVGYGYTF. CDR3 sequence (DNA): TGTGCCAAAGTCCAGGGGGTTGGCTATGGCTACACCTTC.

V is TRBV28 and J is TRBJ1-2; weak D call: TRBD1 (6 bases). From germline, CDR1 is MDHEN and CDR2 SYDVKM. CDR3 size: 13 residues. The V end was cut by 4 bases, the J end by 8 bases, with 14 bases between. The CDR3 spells CASSSGQLGGYTF. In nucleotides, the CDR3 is TGTGCCAGCAGTTCAGGACAGCTCGGGGGCTACACCTTC.

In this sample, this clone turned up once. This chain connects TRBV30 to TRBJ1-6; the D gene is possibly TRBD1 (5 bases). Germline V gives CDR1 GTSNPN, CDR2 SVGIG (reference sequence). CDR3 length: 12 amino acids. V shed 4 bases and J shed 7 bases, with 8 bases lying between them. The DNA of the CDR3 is TGTGCCTGGATTGAGGGGAATTCACCCCTCCACTTT. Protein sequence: CAWIEGNSPLHF. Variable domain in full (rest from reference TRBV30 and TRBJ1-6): SQTIHQWPATLVQPVGSPLSLECTVEGTSNPNLYWYRQAAGRGLQLLFYSVGIGQISSEVPQNLSASRPQDRQFILSSKKLLLSDSGFYLCAWIEGNSPLHFGNGTRLTVT.

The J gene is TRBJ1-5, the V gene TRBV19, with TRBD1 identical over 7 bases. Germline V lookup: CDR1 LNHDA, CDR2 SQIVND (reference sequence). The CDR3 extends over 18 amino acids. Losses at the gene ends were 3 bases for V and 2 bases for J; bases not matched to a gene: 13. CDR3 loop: CASSIRAEGARGNQPQHF. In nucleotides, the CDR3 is TGTGCCAGTAGTATCCGCGCCGAGGGGGCGAGGGGCAATCAGCCCCAGCATTTT.

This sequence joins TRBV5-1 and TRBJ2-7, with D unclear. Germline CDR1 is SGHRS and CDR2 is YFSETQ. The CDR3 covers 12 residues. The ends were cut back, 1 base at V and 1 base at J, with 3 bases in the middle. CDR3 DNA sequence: TGCGCCAGCAGCTTGCCTTCCTACGAGCAGTACTTC. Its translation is CASSLPSYEQYF.

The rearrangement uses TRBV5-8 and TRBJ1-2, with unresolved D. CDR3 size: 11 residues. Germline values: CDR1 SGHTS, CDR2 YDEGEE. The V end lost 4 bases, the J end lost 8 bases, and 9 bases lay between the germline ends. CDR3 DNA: TGTGCCAGCAGCAGAACCGCGGGCTACACCTTC. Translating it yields CASSRTAGYTF.

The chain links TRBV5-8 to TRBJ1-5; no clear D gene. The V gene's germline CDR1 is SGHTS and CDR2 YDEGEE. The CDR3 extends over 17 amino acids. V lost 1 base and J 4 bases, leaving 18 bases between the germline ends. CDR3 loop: CASSLRTDLNWNQPQHF. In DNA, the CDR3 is TGTGCCAGCAGCTTGAGGACGGATTTAAACTGGAATCAGCCCCAGCATTTT. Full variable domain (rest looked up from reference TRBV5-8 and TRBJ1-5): EAGVTQSPTHLIKTRGQQATLRCSPISGHTSVYWYQQALGLGLQFLLWYDEGEERNRGNFPPRFSGRQFPNYSSELNVNALELEDSALYLCASSLRTDLNWNQPQHFGDGTRLSIL.

CDR3: CASSLAGTGIPYEQYF. CDR3 nucleotides: TGTGCCAGCAGCTTAGCCGGGACAGGGATACCCTACGAGCAGTACTTC. The J gene is TRBJ2-7, the V gene TRBV7-2; TRBD1 aligns across 9 bases. This CDR3 is built from 16 residues. V trimming: 0 bases; J trimming: 2 bases; junction bases outside the gene matches: 5. Per germline, CDR1 SGHTA and CDR2 FQGNSA.

Here the CDR3 DNA reads TGTGCCATCAACCCGGGTCTCGATCAGCCCCAGCATTTT. It is translated as CAINPGLDQPQHF. This chain uses TRBV10-3 with TRBJ1-5; no clear D gene. The CDR3 is made up of 13 amino acids. Germline lookup yields CDR1 ENHRY and CDR2 SYGVKD. The germline V and J ends were trimmed by 7 bases and 5 bases, with 12 bases remaining between them.

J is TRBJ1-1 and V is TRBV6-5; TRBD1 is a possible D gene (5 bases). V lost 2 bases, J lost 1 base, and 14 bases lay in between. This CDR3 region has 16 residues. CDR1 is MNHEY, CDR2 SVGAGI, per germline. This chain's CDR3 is CASSYEGVGENTEAFF. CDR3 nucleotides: TGTGCCAGCAGTTACGAAGGGGTCGGGGAGAACACTGAAGCTTTCTTT.

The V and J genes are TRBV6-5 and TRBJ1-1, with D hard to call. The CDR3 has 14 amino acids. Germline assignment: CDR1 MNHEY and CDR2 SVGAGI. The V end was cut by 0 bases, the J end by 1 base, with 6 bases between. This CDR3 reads CASSYSTANTEAFF. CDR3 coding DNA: TGTGCCAGCAGTTACTCGACGGCGAACACTGAAGCTTTCTTT.

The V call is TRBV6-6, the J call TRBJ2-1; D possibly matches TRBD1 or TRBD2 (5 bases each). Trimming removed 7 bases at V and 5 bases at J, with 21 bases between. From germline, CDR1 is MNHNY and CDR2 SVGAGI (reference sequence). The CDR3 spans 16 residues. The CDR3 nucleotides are TGTGCCAGCACAACCGGGACCTGGGCTCGGAACAATGAGCAGTTCTTC. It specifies CASTTGTWARNNEQFF.

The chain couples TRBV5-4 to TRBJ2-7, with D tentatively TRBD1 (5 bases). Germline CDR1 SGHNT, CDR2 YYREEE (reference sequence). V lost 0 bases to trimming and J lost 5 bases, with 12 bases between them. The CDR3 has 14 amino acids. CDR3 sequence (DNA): TGTGCCAGCAGCTTGGATCAGGGCCCCGACGAGCAGTACTTC. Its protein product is CASSLDQGPDEQYF. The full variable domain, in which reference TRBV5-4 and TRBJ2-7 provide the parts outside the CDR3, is ETGVTQSPTHLIKTRGQQVTLRCSSQSGHNTVSWYQQALGQGPQFIFQYYREEENGRGNFPPRFSGLQFPNYSSELNVNALELDDSALYLCASSLDQGPDEQYFGPGTRLTVT.

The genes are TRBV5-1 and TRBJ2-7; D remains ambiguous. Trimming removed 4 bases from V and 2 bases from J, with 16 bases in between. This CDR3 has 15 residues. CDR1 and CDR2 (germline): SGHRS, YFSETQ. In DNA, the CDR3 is TGCGCCAGCAGCCAAAGACTGTCCAGTCCCTACGAGCAGTACTTC. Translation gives CASSQRLSSPYEQYF.

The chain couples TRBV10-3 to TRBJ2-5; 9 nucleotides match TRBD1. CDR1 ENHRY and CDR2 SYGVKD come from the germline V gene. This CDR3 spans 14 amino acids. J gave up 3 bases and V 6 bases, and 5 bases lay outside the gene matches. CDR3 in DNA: TGTGCCATCAGAACAGGGGGCGGGGAAGAGACCCAGTACTTC. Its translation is CAIRTGGGEETQYF.